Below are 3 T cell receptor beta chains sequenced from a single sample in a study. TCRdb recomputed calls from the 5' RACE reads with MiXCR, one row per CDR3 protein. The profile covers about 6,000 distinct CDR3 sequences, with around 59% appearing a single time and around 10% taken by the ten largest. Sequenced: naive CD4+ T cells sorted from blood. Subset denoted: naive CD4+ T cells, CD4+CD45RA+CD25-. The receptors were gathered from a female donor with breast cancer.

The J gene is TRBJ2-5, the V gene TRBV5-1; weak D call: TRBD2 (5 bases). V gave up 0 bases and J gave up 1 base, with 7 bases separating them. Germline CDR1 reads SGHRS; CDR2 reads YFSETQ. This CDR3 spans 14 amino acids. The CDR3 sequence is CASSLVSGQETQYF. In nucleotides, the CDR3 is TGCGCCAGCAGCTTGGTCAGCGGCCAAGAGACCCAGTACTTC.

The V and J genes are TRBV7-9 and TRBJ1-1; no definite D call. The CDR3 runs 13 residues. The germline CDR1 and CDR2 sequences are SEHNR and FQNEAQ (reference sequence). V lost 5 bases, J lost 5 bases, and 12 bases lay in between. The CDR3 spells CASSSIDRTEAFF. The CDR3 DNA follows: TGTGCCAGCAGCAGCATAGACCGTACTGAAGCTTTCTTT.

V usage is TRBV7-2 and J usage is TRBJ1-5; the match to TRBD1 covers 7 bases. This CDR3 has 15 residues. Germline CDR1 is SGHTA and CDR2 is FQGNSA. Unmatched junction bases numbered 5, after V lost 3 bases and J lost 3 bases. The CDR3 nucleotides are TGTGCCAGCAGCTTGGGACAGACTACCAATCAGCCCCAGCATTTT. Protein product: CASSLGQTTNQPQHF. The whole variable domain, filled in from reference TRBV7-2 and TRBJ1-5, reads GAGVSQSPSNKVTEKGKDVELRCDPISGHTALYWYRQSLGQGLEFLIYFQGNSAPDKSGLPSDRFSAERTGGSVSTLTIQRTQQEDSAVYLCASSLGQTTNQPQHFGDGTRLSIL.